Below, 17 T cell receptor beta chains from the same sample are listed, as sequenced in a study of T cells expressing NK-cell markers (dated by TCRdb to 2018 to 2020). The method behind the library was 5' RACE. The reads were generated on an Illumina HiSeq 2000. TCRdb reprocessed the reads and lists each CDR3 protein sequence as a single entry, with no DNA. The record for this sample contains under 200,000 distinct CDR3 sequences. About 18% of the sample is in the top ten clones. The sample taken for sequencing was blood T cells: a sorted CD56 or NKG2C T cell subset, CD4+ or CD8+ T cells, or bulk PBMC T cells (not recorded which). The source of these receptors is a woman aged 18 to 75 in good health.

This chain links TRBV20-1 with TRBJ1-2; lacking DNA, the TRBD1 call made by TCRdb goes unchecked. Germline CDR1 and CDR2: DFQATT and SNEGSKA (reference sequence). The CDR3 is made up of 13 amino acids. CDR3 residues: CSANTWTGFGYTF.

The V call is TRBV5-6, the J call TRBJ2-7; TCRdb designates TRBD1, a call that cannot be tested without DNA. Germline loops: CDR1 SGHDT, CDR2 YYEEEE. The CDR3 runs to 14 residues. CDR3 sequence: CASSLTGLTYEQYF.

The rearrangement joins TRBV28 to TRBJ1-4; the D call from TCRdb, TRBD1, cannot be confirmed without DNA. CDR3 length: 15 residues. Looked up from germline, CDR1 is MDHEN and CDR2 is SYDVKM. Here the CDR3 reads CASSPFGSQGEKLFF.

CDR3: CSARKADRLGQPQHF. The chain joins TRBV20-1 to TRBJ1-5; lacking DNA, the TRBD1 call made by TCRdb goes unchecked. This CDR3 has 15 amino acids. CDR1 is DFQATT and CDR2 is SNEGSKA in the germline V gene (reference sequence).

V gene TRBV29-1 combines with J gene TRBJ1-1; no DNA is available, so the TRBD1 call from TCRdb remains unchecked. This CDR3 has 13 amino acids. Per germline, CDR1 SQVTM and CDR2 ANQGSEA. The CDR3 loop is CSAKGSMNTEAFF.

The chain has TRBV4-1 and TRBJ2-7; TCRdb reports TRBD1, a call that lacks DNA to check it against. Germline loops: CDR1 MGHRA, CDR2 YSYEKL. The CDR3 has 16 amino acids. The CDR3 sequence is CASSQEAGGFTYEQYF.

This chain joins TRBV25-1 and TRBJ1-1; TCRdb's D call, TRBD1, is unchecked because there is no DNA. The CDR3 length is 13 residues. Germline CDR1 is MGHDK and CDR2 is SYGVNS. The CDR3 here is CASRDRVATEAFF.

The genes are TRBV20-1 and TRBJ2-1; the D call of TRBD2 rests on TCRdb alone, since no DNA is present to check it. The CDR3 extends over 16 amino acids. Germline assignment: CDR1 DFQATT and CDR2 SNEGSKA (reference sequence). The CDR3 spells CSASPRLADSYNEQFF.

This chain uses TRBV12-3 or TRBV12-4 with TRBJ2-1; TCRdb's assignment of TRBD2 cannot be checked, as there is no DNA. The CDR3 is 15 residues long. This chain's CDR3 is CASSLLPSGYNEQFF.

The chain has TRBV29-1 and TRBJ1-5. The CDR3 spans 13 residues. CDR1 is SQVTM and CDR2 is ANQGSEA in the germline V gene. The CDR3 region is CSVVTEGNQPQHF.

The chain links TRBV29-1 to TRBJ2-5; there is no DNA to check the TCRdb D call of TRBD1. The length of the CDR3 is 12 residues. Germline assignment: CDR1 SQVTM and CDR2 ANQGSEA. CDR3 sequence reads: CSVDRGGETQYF.

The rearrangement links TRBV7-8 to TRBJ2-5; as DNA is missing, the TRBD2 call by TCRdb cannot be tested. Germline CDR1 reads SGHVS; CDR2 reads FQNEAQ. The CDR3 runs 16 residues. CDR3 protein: CASRASGGGFMETQYF. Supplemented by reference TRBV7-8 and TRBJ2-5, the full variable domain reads GAGVSQSPRYKVAKRGQDVALRCDPISGHVSLFWYQQALGQGPEFLTYFQNEAQLDKSGLPSDRFFAERPEGSVSTLKIQRTQQEDSAVYLCASRASGGGFMETQYFGPGTRLLVL.

This chain's CDR3 is CASSPGQLDGYTF. This chain uses TRBV5-1 with TRBJ1-2; lacking DNA, the TRBD1 call made by TCRdb goes unchecked. The CDR3 covers 13 residues. In germline, CDR1 is SGHRS, CDR2 YFSETQ.

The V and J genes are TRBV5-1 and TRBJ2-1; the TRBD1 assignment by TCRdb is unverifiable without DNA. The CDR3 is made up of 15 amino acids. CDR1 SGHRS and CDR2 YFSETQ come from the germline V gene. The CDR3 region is CASSPYPGTGFEQFF.

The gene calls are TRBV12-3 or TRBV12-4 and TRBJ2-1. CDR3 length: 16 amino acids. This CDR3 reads CASSLGRGSSYNEQFF.

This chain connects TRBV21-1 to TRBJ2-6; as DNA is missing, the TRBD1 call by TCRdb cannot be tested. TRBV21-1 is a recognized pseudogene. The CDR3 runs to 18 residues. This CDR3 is CASTPPRDRRSGANVLTF.

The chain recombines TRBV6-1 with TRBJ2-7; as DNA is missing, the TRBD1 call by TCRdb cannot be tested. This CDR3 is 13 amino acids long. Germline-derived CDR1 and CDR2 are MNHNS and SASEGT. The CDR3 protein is CASSARQGGEQYF.